Below, 9 T cell receptor beta chains from the same sample are listed, as sequenced in a study of spatial heterogeneity in lung cancer. Study conclusions and caveats: Counts of expanded alpha and beta TCRs within tumors tracked the tumor nonsynonymous mutation count.

One entry per CDR3 protein results from TCRdb running MiXCR on the 5' RACE reads. The sample comprises around 12,000 distinct CDR3 sequences, 3% to 4% of which are singletons, and roughly 15% rests with the top ten. The time point is: sample taken at primary tumor resection. These receptors' targets are unknown. Sequenced here: lung tumor tissue, sampled at surgery. The receptors were sampled from a male donor with early-stage non-small cell lung cancer.

This clonotype qualifies as medium-sized. V gene TRBV5-1 combines with J gene TRBJ2-7; no clear D. Per the germline V gene, CDR1 is SGHRS and CDR2 is YFSETQ. Trimming stripped 3 bases from V and 3 bases from J, with 10 bases between. The CDR3 runs 13 residues. In nucleotides, the CDR3 is TGCGCCAGCAGCTCAGGACCTCTCTACGAGCAGTACTTC. The encoded protein is CASSSGPLYEQYF. The variable domain in full, completed from reference TRBV5-1 and TRBJ2-7, reads KAGVTQTPRYLIKTRGQQVTLSCSPISGHRSVSWYQQTPGQGLQFLFEYFSETQRNKGNFPGRFSGRQFSNSRSEMNVSTLELGDSALYLCASSSGPLYEQYFGPGTRLTVT.

This clonotype appeared many times. The chain couples TRBV3-1 to TRBJ1-4; D remains unclear. In germline, CDR1 is LGHDT, CDR2 YNNKEL (reference sequence). CDR3 length equals 13 residues. Trimming cost V 1 base and J 4 bases, with 4 bases left between them. The CDR3 nucleotides are TGTGCCAGCAGCCAAGTCAGTAATGAAAAACTGTTTTTT. Translated: CASSQVSNEKLFF.

This clonotype was seen repeatedly, ten times or more. The V and J genes are TRBV12-3 or TRBV12-4 and TRBJ1-3, with TRBD1 identical over 9 bases. V trimming: 5 bases; J trimming: 8 bases; junction bases outside the gene matches: 10. The CDR3 is 15 amino acids. The CDR3 reads CASSNRQGVRDTIYF. The CDR3 DNA follows: TGTGCCAGCAGTAACCGACAGGGGGTGAGAGACACCATATATTTT.

This clonotype was recorded many times. The rearrangement uses TRBV7-9 and TRBJ1-1; 7 bases fit TRBD1. CDR1 and CDR2 from the germline V gene are SEHNR and FQNEAQ (reference sequence). V lost 5 bases, J lost 4 bases, and 7 bases stayed unmatched. CDR3 size: 14 residues. In DNA form, the CDR3 reads TGTGCCAGCAGCCCAGGGACAGCCTTCACTGAAGCTTTCTTT. This translates into CASSPGTAFTEAFF. The full variable domain, rest sourced from reference TRBV7-9 and TRBJ1-1, is DTGVSQNPRHKITKRGQNVTFRCDPISEHNRLYWYRQTLGQGPEFLTYFQNEAQLEKSRLLSDRFSAERPKGSFSTLEIQRTEQGDSAMYLCASSPGTAFTEAFFGQGTRLTVV.

This clonotype was seen once. This may be a read error: a much more frequent sequence differs by one nucleotide. The chain is built from TRBV5-6 and TRBJ1-6; no definite D call. The CDR3 is 13 amino acids. V lost 4 bases to trimming and J lost 11 bases, with 13 bases between them. Germline lookup yields CDR1 SGHDT and CDR2 YYEEEE. The CDR3 protein is CASSQSLEPPLHF. For the CDR3, the DNA is TGTGCCAGCAGCCAGTCCCTCGAGCCACCCCTCCACTTT.

Many counts were recorded for this clonotype. This chain connects TRBV6-2 or TRBV6-3 to TRBJ1-6; TRBD1 is a possible D gene (6 bases). The V end lost 7 bases, the J end lost 7 bases, and 17 bases lay between the germline ends. CDR1 is MNHEY, CDR2 SVGEGT, per germline. The CDR3 is 15 residues long. CDR3 loop: CASISRTARNSPLHF. Written as DNA, the CDR3 is TGTGCCAGCATCTCTAGGACAGCGCGAAATTCACCCCTCCACTTT.

This clonotype was found many times. The rearrangement joins TRBV23-1 to TRBJ1-1; the match to TRBD1 covers 7 bases. TRBV23-1 is an open reading frame, and its role is uncertain. The trim removed 4 bases at V and 1 base at J, leaving 6 bases unmatched. The CDR3 is made up of 15 amino acids. The CDR3 DNA reads as TGCGCCAGCAGTCCCTCCGGGACAGAGAACACTGAAGCTTTCTTT. It specifies CASSPSGTENTEAFF.

A remark on this clonotype: This sequence may be a read error, since a much larger clone differs from it by one base. The chain uses TRBV20-1 and TRBJ2-2, with 9 bases aligning to TRBD1. The CDR3 extends over 15 amino acids. Looked up from germline, CDR1 is DFQATT and CDR2 is SNEGSKA (reference sequence). Here the CDR3 reads CSAGTGTGNAGELFF. CDR3 nucleotide sequence: TGCAGTGCTGGAACCGGGACAGGGAACGCCGGGGAGCTGTTTTTT.

The chain joins TRBV12-3 or TRBV12-4 to TRBJ2-6, with 7 bases aligning to TRBD1. J was trimmed by 8 bases and V by 6 bases; bases with no gene match: 10. This CDR3 has 15 residues. CDR3 protein: CASSPPLGGPNVLTF. DNA of the CDR3: TGTGCCAGCAGCCCACCATTAGGGGGCCCCAACGTCCTGACTTTC.